This T cell receptor beta chain appears in the sequencing data of a study of CD8+ T cells in alopecia areata. Looking at the study overall: Patients in the study were on tofacitinib for 6 to 18 months, then off it for 6 months. Regarding the study as a whole: In lesional scalp, particularly from alopecia totalis/universalis, clonality was higher than in normal scalp. Among patients, TCR sharing was less clear than in mice, a difference possibly due in part to HLA diversity in the patient population. Among the 100 top clones, expanded CD8+ clones, like scalp clonality, were significantly decreased by tofacitinib.

In the case of this clone: Its antigen is as yet unknown.

Treatment defined: oral pan-JAK inhibitor, 5-10 mg twice daily. The CDR3 has 15 residues. CDR1 and CDR2 (germline): GTSNPN, SVGIG (reference sequence). V dropped 3 bases and J dropped 4; count of bases not matched to a gene: 5. Extracted RNA was reverse transcribed, and the resulting cDNA served as sequencing template. This table comes from immunoSEQ multiplex PCR, and its TCRdb copy is limited to in-frame clones, with some not included. Of over 150,000 clones in the sample, less than 80% were seen once. The sample was CD4+ T cells sorted from blood, taken at week 24, from a patient treated with tofacitinib. The sequence was obtained from a human donor with alopecia areata. The chain couples TRBV30 to TRBJ1-5, with 11 bases aligning to TRBD1. The CDR3, as DNA: TGTGCCTGGAGAGCCGGGACAGGGGGTAATCAGCCCCAGCATTTT. As protein: CAWRAGTGGNQPQHF.